The rows below give T cell receptor beta chains drawn from one sample of a study of T cells in Graves' hyperthyroidism and ophthalmopathy. One entry per CDR3 protein, called by TCRdb with MiXCR from the multiplex PCR reads. This table holds about 740,000 distinct CDR3 sequences, 12% to 15% found once. The sequenced material came from blood. These receptors came from a woman aged 18-30 years with Graves' hyperthyroidism. CDR3s include the opening cysteine and the closing phenylalanine or tryptophan. D genes are given only for firm matches. Clone size is stated in some rows and not others, as once, few, many or a class when expanded.

D | size | J | V | DNA | CDR3
. | few | TRBJ2-5 | TRBV6-1 | TGTGCCAGCAGGGTCTCCCCTATAGCGTCGGGGGAGACCCAGTACTTC | CASRVSPIASGETQYF
. | many | TRBJ2-5 | TRBV28 | TGTGCCAGCAGTGAAACAGGGCCCCGGGAGACCCAGTACTTC | CASSETGPRETQYF
TRBD2 | . | TRBJ2-1 | TRBV19 | TGTGCCAGTAGTAGAGCGGGGGTCCTCGATGAGCAGTTCTTC | CASSRAGVLDEQFF
. | many | TRBJ2-3 | TRBV11-2 | TGTGCCAGCAGCTCAGACACCCGGGACTTAAGCACAGATACGCAGTATTTT | CASSSDTRDLSTDTQYF
. | many | TRBJ1-5 | TRBV5-5 | TGTGCCAGCAGCCGAGCTGGCGCGCAGAGCAATCAGCCCCAGCATTTT | CASSRAGAQSNQPQHF
TRBD2 | . | TRBJ2-3 | TRBV30 | TGTGCCTGGAGCGGCGGGAGCATCACAGATACGCAGTATTTT | CAWSGGSITDTQYF
. | many | TRBJ2-7 | TRBV20-1 | TGCAGTGCTAGGGGGGTAGGGCTAGCCTACGAGCAGTACTTC | CSARGVGLAYEQYF
. | many | TRBJ2-5 | TRBV7-9 | TGTGCCAGCAGCTTAGATCGATACAGGCGGAGGGGCCAGGAGACCCAGTACTTC | CASSLDRYRRRGQETQYF
. | few | TRBJ2-1 | TRBV4-1 | TGCGCCAGCAGCCAACCCCTAGCGACCTACAATGAGCAGTTCTTC | CASSQPLATYNEQFF
. | . | TRBJ2-2 | TRBV11-2 | TGTGCCAGCAGCTTAGATCCGGGCCTGAGACACACCGGGGAGCTGTTTTTT | CASSLDPGLRHTGELFF
TRBD1 | many | TRBJ1-2 | TRBV11-2 | TGTGCCAGCAGCTACGACAGGGCTGCGGGCTATGGCTACACCTTC | CASSYDRAAGYGYTF
TRBD2 | many | TRBJ2-1 | TRBV5-1 | TGCGCCAGCAGCTGGACTAGCCCCTTATACAATGAGCAGTTCTTC | CASSWTSPLYNEQFF
. | few | TRBJ1-2 | TRBV27 | TGTGCCAGCAGTTACCTGAGAGGTGGGATTAGGGGCCTAGACTATGGCTACACCTTC | CASSYLRGGIRGLDYGYTF
TRBD2 | many | TRBJ2-7 | TRBV7-6 | TGTGCCAGCAGCTCAGGACTAGCGGGAGGTAACTACGAGCAGTACTTC | CASSSGLAGGNYEQYF
TRBD2 | few | TRBJ2-5 | TRBV18 | TGTGCCAGCTCACCACTACGGGGAGGGTACGAGACCCAGTACTTC | CASSPLRGGYETQYF
. | . | TRBJ1-2 | TRBV7-2 | TGTGCCAGCAGCTTAGTACAGGGAGTAGATGGCTACACCTTC | CASSLVQGVDGYTF
TRBD2 | . | TRBJ2-1 | TRBV30 | TGTGCCTGGAGTGCCAGGACTAGCGGGAGGGTATACAATGAGCAGTTCTTC | CAWSARTSGRVYNEQFF
. | . | TRBJ2-5 | TRBV4-2 | TGTGCCAGCAGCCAAGATCCGGGACCCAAAGAGACCCAGTACTTC | CASSQDPGPKETQYF
TRBD1 | . | TRBJ2-7 | TRBV6-2/TRBV6-3 | TGTGCCAGCACCGACGGGGGACAGGGTCTTCCCTACGAGCAGTACTTC | CASTDGGQGLPYEQYF
. | many | TRBJ2-3 | TRBV7-3 | TGTGCCAGCAGCTCTGACGGAGGGGGAGAGAATACGCAGTATTTT | CASSSDGGGENTQYF
TRBD2 | . | TRBJ2-5 | TRBV5-1 | TGCGCCAGCAGCTCAGGACTAGCGGGAGGATCAGAGACCCAGTACTTC | CASSSGLAGGSETQYF
TRBD1 | . | TRBJ1-2 | TRBV20-1 | TGCAGTGCCATGGACAGGGGGTACTATGGCTACACCTTC | CSAMDRGYYGYTF
. | . | TRBJ1-6 | TRBV27 | TGTGCCAGCAGTTTATCCGGGTGGGGAAATAATTCACCCCTCCACTTT | CASSLSGWGNNSPLHF
. | many | TRBJ2-5 | TRBV30 | TGTGCCTGGAGTTTGGGGTATTCGGAGACCCAGTACTTC | CAWSLGYSETQYF
. | . | TRBJ2-3 | TRBV3-1 | TGTGCCAGCAGCCCGGGCCGGGGTCCGTTGTATTTT | CASSPGRGPLYF
. | few | TRBJ1-2 | TRBV28 | TGTGCCAGCAGTTCCCTAGACAGCAACTATGGCTACACCTTC | CASSSLDSNYGYTF
TRBD1 | once | TRBJ1-2 | TRBV11-1 | TGTGCCAGCAGCTTAGAGGGACAGGGGCAAGGCTACACCTTC | CASSLEGQGQGYTF
. | . | TRBJ2-1 | TRBV11-2 | TGTGCCAGCAGCCAGGTGGCTAGCGTAAACAATGAGCAGTTCTTC | CASSQVASVNNEQFF
. | many | TRBJ1-4 | TRBV6-5 | TGTGCCAGCAGTTACTCGGACAGCGGCGGAAAACTGTTTTTT | CASSYSDSGGKLFF
. | few | TRBJ2-1 | TRBV6-5 | TGTGCCAGCAGTTACTCCGGGACACTCTACAATGAGCAGTTCTTC | CASSYSGTLYNEQFF
. | few | TRBJ1-1 | TRBV27 | TGTGCCAGCAGTCGCGGTGGGGTCCCTGAAGCTTTCTTT | CASSRGGVPEAFF
. | many | TRBJ2-3 | TRBV24-1 | TGTGCCACCAGTGATTTCGGGGGCACAGATACGCAGTATTTT | CATSDFGGTDTQYF
TRBD2 | many | TRBJ2-1 | TRBV2 | TGTGCCAGCAGCGGAGGAGCGAGGAGCGGGGCCTACAATGAGCAGTTCTTC | CASSGGARSGAYNEQFF
. | few | TRBJ2-3 | TRBV6-1 | TGTGCCAGCAGAACGGACCTGTGGCAGTATTTT | CASRTDLWQYF
TRBD1 | few | TRBJ1-2 | TRBV10-3 | TGTGCCATCAGACCGGGACAGCACTATGGCTACACCTTC | CAIRPGQHYGYTF
TRBD2 | . | TRBJ2-7 | TRBV25-1 | TGTGCCACCCGACTGGGTAGCGGGACCGAGCAGTACTTC | CATRLGSGTEQYF
TRBD2 | . | TRBJ2-1 | TRBV6-1 | TGTGCCAGCAGGGAACTAGCGGGAGGTCGCTATGAGCAGTTCTTC | CASRELAGGRYEQFF
. | . | TRBJ2-1 | TRBV19 | TGTGCCAGTAGTATGTCCCCCCAATATGAGCAGTTCTTC | CASSMSPQYEQFF
. | many | TRBJ1-6 | TRBV2 | TGTGCCAGCATGTTCAGGATGAATTCACCCCTCCACTTT | CASMFRMNSPLHF
. | many | TRBJ1-5 | TRBV7-9 | TGTGCCAGCAGCCCACCGGACGCTCAGCCCCAGCATTTT | CASSPPDAQPQHF
TRBD2 | few | TRBJ2-2 | TRBV20-1 | TGCAGTGCTAGAATAGCGGGAGATCACACCGGGGAGCTGTTTTTT | CSARIAGDHTGELFF
TRBD1 | few | TRBJ1-6 | TRBV7-2 | TGTGCCAGCAGCTTCCGGGACAGGGATTCACCCCTCCACTTT | CASSFRDRDSPLHF
. | . | TRBJ2-3 | TRBV9 | TGTGCCAGCAGCTCCTTGGGGTTAACTGGGACAGATACGCAGTATTTT | CASSSLGLTGTDTQYF
. | many | TRBJ2-7 | TRBV27 | TGTGCCAGCAGTTTCGGGGTGAGCTCCTACGAGCAGTACTTC | CASSFGVSSYEQYF
. | many | TRBJ2-7 | TRBV20-1 | TGCAGTGCTAGAGATCGGAGGGAACCCCTCTACGAGCAGTACTTC | CSARDRREPLYEQYF
TRBD1 | many | TRBJ2-3 | TRBV27 | TGTGCCAGCACCGAGGGGCAGGGGGCCTCAGATACGCAGTATTTT | CASTEGQGASDTQYF
. | few | TRBJ1-5 | TRBV20-1 | TGCAGTGCCTACTACGGGGCTGGCAATCAGCCCCAGCATTTT | CSAYYGAGNQPQHF